Each of the 22 T cell receptor beta chains below was sequenced from the same sample in a study of cytomegalovirus exposure and HLA in healthy donors. The PCR made use of 60 Vbeta and 13 Jbeta primers. Assay used: immunoSEQ multiplex PCR; TCRdb lists only in-frame clones, some missing. The table shows 150,000 to 200,000 clones, with around three quarters occurring only once. The source material was PBMCs. The receptor set was obtained from a man in his forties or fifties in good health and CMV-seronegative.

This chain links TRBV25-1 with TRBJ2-7; D perhaps matches TRBD2 (5 bases). CDR3 size: 15 residues. V lost 1 base and J 3 bases, leaving 13 bases between the germline ends. Germline CDR1 is MGHDK and CDR2 is SYGVNS. The CDR3 loop is CASSELVGRNYEQYF. The CDR3 DNA follows: TGTGCCAGCAGTGAATTAGTAGGGAGAAACTACGAGCAGTACTTC.

The chain couples TRBV19 to TRBJ2-7, with D uncertain. The V gene lost 5 bases and the J gene lost 2 bases, with 10 bases spanning the gap. CDR3 length: 13 residues. The germline gives CDR1 LNHDA, CDR2 SQIVND (reference sequence). CDR3 protein: CASSPVFPYEQYF. CDR3 DNA: TGTGCCAGTAGTCCCGTGTTTCCCTACGAGCAGTACTTC.

The chain uses TRBV19 and TRBJ1-3; tentatively, D is TRBD1 (6 bases). V was cut by 5 bases and J by 6 bases, with 11 bases left in between. Germline CDR1 reads LNHDA; CDR2 reads SQIVND (reference sequence). The CDR3 runs to 13 residues. CDR3 coding DNA: TGTGCCAGTAGTGGACAGTTGGAAAACACCATATATTTT. Translation: CASSGQLENTIYF.

The genes are TRBV7-9 and TRBJ2-3; 7 nucleotides line up with TRBD2. The J segment lost 2 bases and the V segment lost 3 bases, leaving 8 bases of the junction unmatched. CDR1 SEHNR and CDR2 FQNEAQ come from the germline V gene (reference sequence). This CDR3 is 16 amino acids long. CDR3 loop: CASSFKTGTNTDTQYF. CDR3 DNA: TGTGCCAGCAGCTTTAAAACCGGGACTAACACAGATACGCAGTATTTT.

V gene TRBV5-8 combines with J gene TRBJ1-5; the D gene is possibly TRBD1 (5 bases). Germline V gives CDR1 SGHTS, CDR2 YDEGEE. This CDR3 region has 15 residues. V lost 0 bases to trimming and J lost 9 bases, with 16 bases between them. CDR3 DNA sequence: TGTGCCAGCAGCTTGGGACAGACCTTCGTCTCGCCCCAGCATTTT. This encodes CASSLGQTFVSPQHF.

This chain joins TRBV9 and TRBJ1-1; D not resolved. Trimming removed 0 bases from V and 1 base from J, with 7 bases in between. Germline V gene sequence: CDR1 SGDLS, CDR2 YYNGEE. The length of the CDR3 is 14 residues. CDR3 region: CASSVVDTNTEAFF. The CDR3 DNA follows: TGTGCCAGCAGCGTAGTAGACACGAACACTGAAGCTTTCTTT.

The V call is TRBV12-5, the J call TRBJ2-3; TRBD2 agrees at 10 bases. J gave up 5 bases and V 2 bases, and 16 bases lay outside the gene matches. The CDR3 runs to 19 residues. Germline V gene sequence: CDR1 LGHNT, CDR2 FRNRAP. Here the CDR3 DNA reads TGTGCTAGTGGTTTGAAGGACAGACAGCGGGAGGGATTGATAGATACGCAGTATTTT. Translating gives CASGLKDRQREGLIDTQYF.

V usage is TRBV19 and J usage is TRBJ1-3; a weak D match, TRBD1 (6 bases). Looked up from germline, CDR1 is LNHDA and CDR2 is SQIVND (reference sequence). The CDR3 sequence is 12 residues long. Trimming cost V 4 bases and J 6 bases, with 7 bases left between them. CDR3 residues: CASSTGANTIYF. The CDR3 DNA sequence: TGTGCCAGTAGTACAGGGGCAAACACCATATATTTT.

The chain links TRBV7-6 to TRBJ2-5; 11 nucleotides match TRBD1. CDR3 length: 15 residues. Germline CDR1 SGHVS, CDR2 FNYEAQ. Trimming removed 0 bases from V and 4 bases from J; junction bases left unmatched: 1. The DNA for the CDR3 is TGTGCCAGCAGCTTAGCCGGGACAGGGGGAGAGACCCAGTACTTC. It specifies CASSLAGTGGETQYF.

In the case of this clone: The sample carries other DNA sequences with the same CDR3. The gene calls are TRBV7-9 and TRBJ1-1, with D possibly TRBD1 on 6 matching bases. The CDR3 contains 15 residues. Germline CDR1 and CDR2: SEHNR and FQNEAQ (reference sequence). Trimming cost V 5 bases and J 0 bases, with 13 bases left between them. The CDR3 is CASSLGRGLNTEAFF. The DNA of the CDR3 is TGTGCCAGCAGCCTCGGGCGGGGGCTGAACACTGAAGCTTTCTTT.

J is TRBJ2-7 and V is TRBV6-5; 7 bases align to TRBD2. This CDR3 has 13 residues. Germline lookup yields CDR1 MNHEY and CDR2 SVGAGI. J lost 3 bases, V lost 6 bases, and 5 bases had no gene match. CDR3 nucleotides: TGTGCCAGCAGAAGTTGGGAGGGCTACGAGCAGTACTTC. This translates into CASRSWEGYEQYF.

The chain recombines TRBV5-8 with TRBJ1-1; D uncertain. This CDR3 comprises 15 residues. CDR1 and CDR2 (germline): SGHTS, YDEGEE. Trimming removed 0 bases from V and 4 bases from J, with 13 bases in between. The CDR3 region is CASSLGGWEITEAFF. CDR3 bases: TGTGCCAGCAGCTTGGGAGGTTGGGAGATCACTGAAGCTTTCTTT.

V and J are TRBV7-2 and TRBJ2-5; TRBD1 aligns across 7 bases. V shed 5 bases and J 2 bases; nucleotides not matched to a gene: 5. CDR1 and CDR2 from the germline V gene are SGHTA and FQGNSA. The CDR3 has 14 amino acids. This chain's CDR3 is CASSLGTAQETQYF. DNA of the CDR3: TGTGCCAGCAGCCTCGGGACAGCTCAAGAGACCCAGTACTTC.

This clone has only a few counts. The chain has TRBV5-8 and TRBJ2-1; TRBD2 agrees at 14 bases. V was pared by 5 bases and J by 10 bases, with 8 bases of the junction left unmatched. The CDR3 consists of 15 residues. The germline CDR1 and CDR2 sequences are SGHTS and YDEGEE. In nucleotides, the CDR3 is TGTGCCAGCAGACCGGGACTAGCGGGAGTAGGGGAGCAGTTCTTC. Translation: CASRPGLAGVGEQFF.

The chain has TRBV6-6 and TRBJ1-2, with unresolved D. Germline CDR1 is MNHNY and CDR2 is SVGAGI (reference sequence). The CDR3 contains 14 residues. V lost 6 bases and J 4 bases, leaving 15 bases between the germline ends. CDR3 sequence reads: CASRIGGSLYGYTF. The CDR3 nucleotides read TGTGCCAGCAGAATCGGCGGATCTCTCTATGGCTACACCTTC.

This sequence joins TRBV6-5 and TRBJ1-1; D is undetermined. The V gene's germline CDR1 is MNHEY and CDR2 SVGAGI. The CDR3 spans 14 residues. Trimming left V 6 bases short and J 0 bases short, with 11 bases between. The CDR3 DNA reads TGTGCCAGCAGAGTCAGAAATCTGAACACTGAAGCTTTCTTT. This codes for CASRVRNLNTEAFF.

V usage is TRBV7-9 and J usage is TRBJ1-4, with D unresolved. The CDR3 is 16 residues long. Germline-derived CDR1 and CDR2 are SEHNR and FQNEAQ (reference sequence). The germline V and J ends were trimmed by 0 bases and 3 bases, with 11 bases remaining between them. CDR3 sequence: CASSLAAAGANEKLFF. CDR3 bases: TGTGCCAGCAGCTTAGCGGCCGCCGGGGCTAATGAAAAACTGTTTTTT.

This clone occurred once. This chain connects TRBV7-2 to TRBJ1-2, with TRBD1 as a possible D gene (5 bases). Germline assignment: CDR1 SGHTA and CDR2 FQGNSA. This CDR3 contains 14 residues. V was cut by 1 base and J by 5 bases, with 11 bases left in between. The CDR3 DNA reads as TGTGCCAGCAGCTTAGTCAGGGAAGGGTATGGCTACACCTTC. As protein: CASSLVREGYGYTF.

The gene calls are TRBV5-1 and TRBJ2-5, with 8 bases that match TRBD1. With 2 bases clipped from V and 5 bases from J, the junction kept 5 bases outside the gene matches. Germline V lookup: CDR1 SGHRS, CDR2 YFSETQ. This CDR3 is 14 amino acids long. CDR3 sequence: CASSFSGGMETQYF. Written as DNA, the CDR3 is TGCGCCAGCAGCTTTTCAGGGGGCATGGAGACCCAGTACTTC. Variable domain in full (rest from reference TRBV5-1 and TRBJ2-5): KAGVTQTPRYLIKTRGQQVTLSCSPISGHRSVSWYQQTPGQGLQFLFEYFSETQRNKGNFPGRFSGRQFSNSRSEMNVSTLELGDSALYLCASSFSGGMETQYFGPGTRLLVL.

The CDR3 here is CASSLVGGPSYNSPLHF. The DNA of the CDR3 is TGCGCCAGCAGCTTGGTAGGCGGTCCCTCCTATAATTCACCCCTCCACTTT. V is TRBV5-1 and J is TRBJ1-6, with D hard to call. Trimming stripped 0 bases from V and 0 bases from J, with 10 bases between. Per the germline V gene, CDR1 is SGHRS and CDR2 is YFSETQ. This CDR3 spans 17 amino acids. The whole variable domain, filled in from reference TRBV5-1 and TRBJ1-6, reads KAGVTQTPRYLIKTRGQQVTLSCSPISGHRSVSWYQQTPGQGLQFLFEYFSETQRNKGNFPGRFSGRQFSNSRSEMNVSTLELGDSALYLCASSLVGGPSYNSPLHFGNGTRLTVT.

The genes are TRBV5-1 and TRBJ2-3, with D perhaps TRBD2 (6 bases). The CDR3 sequence is 14 residues long. Germline-derived CDR1 and CDR2 are SGHRS and YFSETQ. V was cut by 0 bases and J by 5 bases, with 10 bases left in between. The CDR3 DNA reads as TGCGCCAGCAGCTTGGGTCTAGCGAAAGATACGCAGTATTTT. Translating gives CASSLGLAKDTQYF.

As DNA, the CDR3 is TGTGCCAGCAGCCCCAGACAGGGCGGCGACATTCAGTACTTC. Translated, it gives CASSPRQGGDIQYF. The rearrangement joins TRBV7-6 to TRBJ2-4; 7 nucleotides line up with TRBD1. V shed 5 bases, J shed 8 bases, and the junction held 9 bases outside the gene matches. Looked up from germline, CDR1 is SGHVS and CDR2 is FNYEAQ. This CDR3 is built from 14 residues.